Listed below are T cell receptor beta chains from one sample, sequenced in a study of blood T cell repertoires in COVID-19. Sequencing used immunoSEQ multiplex PCR; TCRdb keeps in-frame clones, though not all of them. The sample gives tens of thousands of clones, approximately 87% of which show up once; roughly 6% is in the top ten. The specimen was peripheral blood. All receptors derive from a human donor in a cohort sampled during active COVID-19. Both conserved end residues are part of each CDR3. The listing skips clone size in some rows; elsewhere it reads once, few, many or a size class.

clone_size j_call v_call cdr3_aa
few TRBJ2-1 TRBV28 CASSKIGGYNEQFF
. TRBJ1-1 TRBV5-1 CASSLVRGVTEAFF
. TRBJ1-6 TRBV30 CAWSSWGRSSYNSPLHF
. TRBJ2-7 TRBV21-1 CASSCSYEQYF
. TRBJ1-3 TRBV19 CASSTDREDTIYF
. TRBJ1-1 TRBV5-6 CASRETGGVNTEAFF
. TRBJ1-2 TRBV4-3 CASSARTGGYTF
. TRBJ2-1 TRBV5-6 CASSGGAGVSNEQFF
. TRBJ2-3 TRBV7-2 CASSGLPGQGSDTQYF
few TRBJ2-3 TRBV6-2/TRBV6-3 CASSASGGVDTQYF
. TRBJ2-2 TRBV5-4 CASSSGLAGGTGELFF
. TRBJ2-7 TRBV14 CASSHQDREGQYF
few TRBJ1-1 TRBV6-1 CASSEWGEVAFF
. TRBJ2-2 TRBV10-3 CAISDPGLAANTGELFF
few TRBJ2-7 TRBV6-6 CASSYSSGGLSYEQYF
. TRBJ2-3 TRBV13 CASSLVSGRPTDTQYF
. TRBJ2-5 TRBV5-1 CASSLSAGVYQETQYF
. TRBJ1-6 TRBV19 CASSSRASYNSPLHF
. TRBJ1-2 TRBV28 CASLGTVYGYTF
. TRBJ2-1 TRBV9 CASSVAGQGIHNEQFF
. TRBJ1-2 TRBV30 CAWTGGKLANYGYTF
. TRBJ2-7 TRBV19 CASKGQGAYEQYF
. TRBJ1-2 TRBV19 CASSSGGDYGYTF
. TRBJ2-1 TRBV7-6 CASSLKAGAYRGNEQFF
. TRBJ2-5 TRBV27 CASSFIAGKETQYF
. TRBJ2-4 TRBV7-3 CASSLLSLAKNIQYF
. TRBJ2-1 TRBV10-1 CASSDWTSDGSYNEQFF
. TRBJ1-2 TRBV5-1 CASSLVSGQAYGYTF
. TRBJ1-2 TRBV19 CASSLGQGEGYGYTF
. TRBJ2-3 TRBV4-2 CASSHPRPGEGNTDTQYF
. TRBJ2-7 TRBV19 CASFGTGSSEQYF
. TRBJ1-1 TRBV18 CASSPDISGGMNTEAFF
. TRBJ2-7 TRBV27 CASSRTVLTYEQYF
. TRBJ2-5 TRBV11-2 CASSLGTSGDQETQYF
. TRBJ2-7 TRBV7-9 CASSSGQQYEQYF
. TRBJ2-1 TRBV30 CAWTRSRTSGGGNEQFF
. TRBJ2-3 TRBV11-2 CASSRVSGVGTDTQYF